The clone carrying this TCR beta chain was detected only a few times. The sample originates from a study of T cell responses to AZD1222 COVID-19 vaccine. The junction had 5 bases not matched to a gene; V was cut back by 8 bases and J by 7 bases. The CDR3 runs 12 residues. Germline V gene data show CDR1 as MDHEN and CDR2 as SYDVKM. Profiled with immunoSEQ multiplex PCR; TCRdb holds only in-frame clones, not every one. Here the sample spans approximately 24,000 clones, about 90% being singletons. This receptor was obtained from an adult who received the AZD1222 COVID-19 vaccine. Sequencing was performed on peripheral blood, taken 28 days after the second AZD1222 dose. The chain employs TRBV28 and TRBJ1-2; 9 bases map to TRBD1. CDR3 DNA: TGTGCCAGCCTAGGACAGGGGTCTGGCTACACCTTC. It is translated as CASLGQGSGYTF.